This passage covers 10 T cell receptor beta chains from one sample sequenced in a study of T cells in Graves' hyperthyroidism and ophthalmopathy. Using RNA transcripts as the source, TCR beta CDR3 regions were amplified. Primed by the HTBI set, a first-round RT-PCR was run on the TCR CDR3. TCRdb used MiXCR to reprocess the multiplex PCR reads, holding one entry per CDR3 protein. The data contain over 350,000 distinct CDR3 sequences, roughly 13% of them seen just once; the ten biggest clones take up 25% to 30%. Sample: blood. The source of these receptors is a man in his fifties or sixties with Graves' ophthalmopathy.

This clonotype has a handful of counts. The CDR3 sequence: CSVRLQKATYEQYF. CDR3 DNA sequence: TGCAGCGTTCGACTACAAAAAGCGACCTACGAGCAGTACTTC. The chain carries TRBV29-1 and TRBJ2-7; a possible D gene is TRBD2 (5 bases). The CDR3 totals 14 residues. The V gene's germline CDR1 is SQVTM and CDR2 ANQGSEA. Between the trimmed V and J ends, which lost 5 bases and 2 bases, there was a span of 16 bases.

This clonotype was picked up many times. The chain is built from TRBV7-9 and TRBJ2-1; possibly TRBD1 for D (6 bases). Germline lookup yields CDR1 SEHNR and CDR2 FQNEAQ (reference sequence). The ends were cut back, 1 base at V and 5 bases at J, with 12 bases in the middle. The CDR3 has 15 residues. The CDR3 loop reads CASSLVTGMDNEQFF. CDR3 nucleotides: TGTGCCAGCAGCTTAGTCACAGGGATGGACAATGAGCAGTTCTTC.

This clonotype came up many times. The J gene is TRBJ2-1, the V gene TRBV2; D is ambiguous. The CDR3 runs 16 residues. Germline V gives CDR1 SNHLY, CDR2 FYNNEI. The V and J ends lost 3 bases and 0 bases respectively, with 12 bases between them. CDR3 loop: CASSETWQSSYNEQFF. The CDR3 DNA follows: TGTGCCAGCAGTGAGACCTGGCAGAGCTCCTACAATGAGCAGTTCTTC.

This clonotype showed up many times. This sequence joins TRBV20-1 and TRBJ1-4; no reliable D call. CDR1 is DFQATT, CDR2 SNEGSKA, per germline (reference sequence). The germline V and J ends were trimmed by 3 bases and 0 bases, with 11 bases remaining between them. The CDR3 is 15 residues long. This CDR3 reads CSASRTGATNEKLFF. CDR3 in DNA: TGCAGTGCTAGTAGGACGGGAGCAACTAATGAAAAACTGTTTTTT.

The J gene is TRBJ2-6, the V gene TRBV29-1; the D gene is possibly TRBD1 (6 bases). The V and J ends lost 3 bases and 1 base respectively, with 7 bases between them. Germline CDR1 and CDR2: SQVTM and ANQGSEA. This CDR3 has 14 residues. The CDR3 is CSVDTGSGANVLTF. CDR3 coding DNA: TGCAGCGTTGATACAGGGTCTGGGGCCAACGTCCTGACTTTC.

Only a few counts were recorded for this clonotype. The chain couples TRBV2 to TRBJ2-7; possibly TRBD2 for D (6 bases). The CDR3 consists of 14 residues. The V gene lost 6 bases and the J gene lost 2 bases, with 14 bases spanning the gap. Germline lookup yields CDR1 SNHLY and CDR2 FYNNEI. DNA for the CDR3: TGTGCCAGCAGGGGGTCTGCGGGGCCCTACGAGCAGTACTTC. It translates to CASRGSAGPYEQYF.

The table lists this clonotype with many counts. The V and J genes are TRBV18 and TRBJ2-7, with a tentative D call TRBD2 (5 bases). The CDR3 totals 16 residues. Germline assignment: CDR1 KGHSH and CDR2 LQKENI. Trimming left V 1 base short and J 2 bases short, with 15 bases between. The CDR3 coding sequence is TGTGCCAGCTCACCACTGTCCAACAGCGGCCCCTACGAGCAGTACTTC. Its translation is CASSPLSNSGPYEQYF.

This clonotype was found a few times. The chain has TRBV6-5 and TRBJ1-4, with unresolved D. V lost 0 bases and J 1 base, leaving 9 bases between the germline ends. CDR1 is MNHEY, CDR2 SVGAGI, per germline. This CDR3 is built from 16 residues. The CDR3 is CASSYSGWGTNEKLFF. CDR3 coding DNA: TGTGCCAGCAGTTACTCGGGTTGGGGAACTAATGAAAAACTGTTTTTT.

This clonotype came up a few times. A much larger clone lies a single base off, so this may be a read error. V and J are TRBV7-2 and TRBJ2-6; D is unresolved. V gave up 3 bases and J gave up 2 bases, with 2 bases separating them. Per the germline V gene, CDR1 is SGHTA and CDR2 is FQGNSA. The CDR3 totals 13 residues. As DNA, the CDR3 is TGTGCCAGCAGCTTCCCTGGGGCCAACGTCCTGACTTTC. This translates into CASSFPGANVLTF.

In its sample, this clonotype was seen a few times. This chain links TRBV12-3 or TRBV12-4 with TRBJ2-5; 8 bases are shared with TRBD2. There are 16 residues in the CDR3. V lost 3 bases and J lost 1; bases outside the gene matches: 7. Here the CDR3 reads CASSLAISGTQETQYF. The CDR3 region has the DNA TGTGCCAGCAGTTTGGCTATTAGCGGGACCCAAGAGACCCAGTACTTC.